This TCR beta chain originates from a study of blood T cell repertoires in COVID-19. Turning to the study itself: In each case, the material was cDNA or gDNA derived from T cells, B-cell-depleted T cells, or PBMCs.

Under the authors' procedure: Amplification of reference gene primers was used by the study to estimate nucleated cell counts. Profiled with immunoSEQ multiplex PCR; TCRdb holds only in-frame clones, not every one. D and trimming were read from the DNA, whereas the V and J calls and clone size are those reported in that table. The table lists around 200,000 clones, 75% to 90% of them singletons, with approximately 0.69% in the top ten. In germline, CDR1 is SEHNR, CDR2 FQNEAQ (reference sequence). Unmatched junction bases numbered 3, after V lost 3 bases and J lost 2 bases. The CDR3 spans 14 residues.

The chain has TRBV7-9 and TRBJ2-7; 8 positions match TRBD1. This receptor was identified in a man aged 35-49 years with acute or convalescent COVID-19. Sequenced: peripheral blood. The CDR3 DNA is TGTGCCAGCAGCTTGCCGACAGGGGCCTACGAGCAGTACTTC. Its translation: CASSLPTGAYEQYF.